A selection of T cell receptor beta chains follows, all from one sample in a study of blood T cell repertoires in COVID-19. Some clones are missing from TCRdb's copy, which holds only in-frame ones; the method was immunoSEQ multiplex PCR. In the table there are 150,000 to 200,000 clones, 60% to 85% of which are singletons. The sequenced sample was peripheral blood. Receptor source: a man between 65 and 85 years old with acute or convalescent COVID-19. CDR3s include the opening cysteine and the closing phenylalanine or tryptophan. D genes are given only for firm matches. Clone sizes are given selectively: once, few, many, or a class where the clone is expanded.

J gene | V gene | clone size | CDR3 length | D gene | CDR3 protein | CDR3 DNA
TRBJ1-1 | TRBV7-8 | - | 16 | TRBD1 | CASSQGVGRLNTEAFF | TGTGCCAGCAGCCAGGGGGTGGGTCGGCTGAACACTGAAGCTTTCTTT
TRBJ2-1 | TRBV6-1 | - | 16 | TRBD2 | CASSDPGLARYNEQFF | TGTGCCAGCAGTGACCCGGGACTAGCGAGGTACAATGAGCAGTTCTTC
TRBJ2-5 | TRBV5-1 | - | 14 | TRBD1 | CASMTGSSQETQYF | TGCGCCAGCATGACAGGGAGTTCACAAGAGACCCAGTACTTC
TRBJ1-2 | TRBV5-6 | - | 14 | - | CASSFGNSLDGYTF | TGTGCCAGCAGCTTCGGGAACTCACTTGATGGCTACACCTTC
TRBJ1-6 | TRBV9 | - | 15 | TRBD1 | CASSPRDRGYSPLHF | TGTGCCAGCAGCCCCCGGGACAGGGGTTACTCACCCCTCCACTTT
TRBJ2-1 | TRBV6-6 | few | 16 | TRBD1 | CASRLSTGAGSNEQFF | TGTGCCAGCAGACTCTCAACAGGGGCAGGGTCCAATGAGCAGTTCTTC
TRBJ2-3 | TRBV5-5 | - | 15 | TRBD1 | CASRRTGGSTDTQYF | TGTGCCAGCAGGCGGACAGGCGGGAGCACAGATACGCAGTATTTT
TRBJ2-5 | TRBV28 | once | 15 | TRBD2 | CASSFSRGGQETQYF | TGTGCCAGCAGTTTTTCCCGGGGGGGTCAAGAGACCCAGTACTTC
TRBJ2-7 | TRBV6-5 | - | 16 | TRBD2 | CASSYSPSGGADEQYF | TGTGCCAGCAGTTACTCTCCTAGCGGGGGGGCCGACGAGCAGTACTTC
TRBJ2-1 | TRBV11-1 | - | 17 | TRBD2 | CASSLAMVAGVQDEQFF | TGTGCCAGCAGCTTAGCGATGGTAGCGGGAGTTCAGGATGAGCAGTTCTTC
TRBJ2-5 | TRBV30 | - | 15 | TRBD1 | CAWTGTGSYRETQYF | TGTGCCTGGACTGGGACAGGGTCCTACCGGGAGACCCAGTACTTC
TRBJ2-7 | TRBV7-2 | once | 13 | - | CASSAVPDSEQYF | TGTGCCAGCAGCGCGGTACCAGATTCCGAGCAGTACTTC
TRBJ1-1 | TRBV27 | - | 14 | - | CASSSSRDTWKAFF | TGTGCCAGCAGTTCCTCCCGGGACACGTGGAAAGCTTTCTTT
TRBJ1-1 | TRBV3-1/TRBV3-2 | - | 14 | - | CASSQAQGNTEAFF | TGTGCCAGCAGCCAGGCCCAGGGGAACACTGAAGCTTTCTTT
TRBJ2-5 | TRBV9 | - | 16 | TRBD1 | CASSTHPTGPQETQYF | TGTGCCAGCAGCACCCACCCGACAGGGCCCCAAGAGACCCAGTACTTC
TRBJ1-2 | TRBV6-1 | - | 13 | - | CASSENRAYGYTF | TGTGCCAGCAGTGAAAACAGGGCCTATGGCTACACCTTC
TRBJ2-1 | TRBV5-1 | - | 17 | - | CASSSHAGLGVYNEQFF | TGCGCCAGCAGCTCACATGCGGGACTCGGGGTCTACAATGAGCAGTTCTTC
TRBJ2-3 | TRBV7-2 | - | 17 | - | CASSLVEGVLGTDTQYF | TGTGCCAGCAGCTTAGTTGAGGGGGTGTTGGGCACAGATACGCAGTATTTT
TRBJ1-1 | TRBV6-5 | - | 14 | TRBD1 | CASSLRGQGAEAFF | TGTGCCAGCAGTTTAAGGGGACAGGGAGCTGAAGCTTTCTTT
TRBJ1-6 | TRBV5-5 | many | 16 | - | CASSLAGSENNSPLHF | TGTGCCAGCAGCTTGGCAGGTTCAGAGAATAATTCACCCCTCCACTTT
TRBJ2-7 | TRBV7-2 | - | 14 | TRBD2 | CASSLALAGNEQYF | TGTGCCAGCAGCTTAGCTCTAGCGGGAAACGAGCAGTACTTC
TRBJ2-2 | TRBV5-1 | - | 17 | - | CASSLVARAKMTGELFF | TGCGCCAGCAGCTTGGTAGCCAGGGCGAAAATGACCGGGGAGCTGTTTTTT
TRBJ2-7 | TRBV28 | - | 17 | TRBD2 | CASSSNRLSGNGYEQYF | TGTGCCAGCAGTTCCAATAGACTTAGCGGGAACGGCTACGAGCAGTACTTC
TRBJ1-1 | TRBV11-3 | - | 16 | - | CASSSAGTSLNAEAFF | TGTGCCAGCAGCTCGGCCGGGACATCCCTAAACGCTGAAGCTTTCTTT
TRBJ1-2 | TRBV10-1 | - | 13 | - | CASSERGNYGYTF | TGCGCCAGCAGTGAGCGAGGGAACTATGGCTACACCTTC
TRBJ2-1 | TRBV5-1 | once | 17 | - | CASSSTSSLQGGNEQFF | TGCGCCAGCAGCTCGACTAGTAGCTTGCAGGGTGGGAATGAGCAGTTCTTC
TRBJ2-2 | TRBV6-5 | - | 15 | - | CASSYSPTGAGELFF | TGTGCCAGCAGTTACTCTCCGACCGGGGCCGGGGAGCTGTTTTTT
TRBJ2-7 | TRBV28 | - | 16 | TRBD1 | CASSLAGQARSYEQYF | TGTGCCAGCAGTTTGGCAGGACAGGCCCGCTCCTACGAGCAGTACTTC
TRBJ2-1 | TRBV5-4 | - | 16 | TRBD1 | CASSSFPGQGASEQFF | TGTGCCAGCAGCTCTTTTCCGGGACAGGGGGCTAGTGAGCAGTTCTTC
TRBJ2-7 | TRBV6-5 | - | 13 | - | CAIQGTSSYEQYF | TGTGCCATCCAAGGGACATCTTCCTACGAGCAGTACTTC
TRBJ1-5 | TRBV2 | - | 17 | - | CASSELDGGVGNQPQHF | TGTGCCAGCAGTGAGCTAGATGGGGGCGTCGGCAATCAGCCCCAGCATTTT
TRBJ1-5 | TRBV27 | - | 14 | - | CASSTRVNNQPQHF | TGTGCCAGCAGTACCCGGGTCAACAATCAGCCCCAGCATTTT
TRBJ2-1 | TRBV19 | - | 15 | - | CASSLGLSGVNEQFF | TGTGCCAGTAGTCTAGGGCTCTCGGGGGTGAATGAGCAGTTCTTC
TRBJ1-5 | TRBV21-1 | - | 14 | - | CASSRQGERQPQHF | TGTGCCAGCAGTCGACAGGGTGAACGTCAGCCCCAGCATTTT
TRBJ2-7 | TRBV28 | - | 14 | TRBD1 | CASSSGTGASEQYF | TGTGCCAGCAGTTCCGGGACAGGGGCGTCCGAGCAGTACTTC
TRBJ1-1 | TRBV29-1 | - | 13 | - | CSVLDRPNTEAFF | TGCAGCGTTTTAGACAGGCCGAACACTGAAGCTTTCTTT
TRBJ2-7 | TRBV7-8 | - | 13 | - | CASSPDRGGGQYF | TGTGCCAGCAGCCCAGACAGGGGAGGGGGGCAGTACTTC
TRBJ1-2 | TRBV19 | - | 15 | - | CASSIKLAGNYGYTF | TGTGCCAGTAGTATCAAGTTGGCAGGGAACTATGGCTACACCTTC
TRBJ2-5 | TRBV24-1 | - | 13 | - | CATSDRDAPTQYF | TGTGCCACCAGTGACCGGGATGCCCCGACCCAGTACTTC
TRBJ1-2 | TRBV3-1/TRBV3-2 | few | 15 | TRBD1 | CASSPQVTGGYGYTF | TGTGCCAGCAGCCCTCAGGTGACAGGGGGCTATGGCTACACCTTC
TRBJ2-7 | TRBV11-2 | - | 16 | TRBD1 | CASSKRRDRLSYEQYF | TGTGCCAGCAGCAAGCGCCGGGACAGGTTATCCTACGAGCAGTACTTC
TRBJ1-1 | TRBV19 | - | 13 | - | CASSIDRGPEAFF | TGTGCCAGTAGTATAGATCGGGGTCCTGAAGCTTTCTTT
TRBJ2-7 | TRBV12-3/TRBV12-4 | - | 12 | - | CASRADSYEQYF | TGTGCCAGCAGGGCGGACAGCTACGAGCAGTACTTC